This record looks at one T cell receptor (beta chain) sequence and its context. The table came from immunoSEQ multiplex PCR; TCRdb's copy has only in-frame clones and leaves some out. The sample carries 20,000 to 25,000 clones, approximately 90% recorded once. The entry originates in a study of a mutant IDH1 vaccine in newly diagnosed glioma. The overall study: Standard pretreatment was either radiotherapy, temozolomide, or, for most, radiochemotherapy with temozolomide.

The CDR3 is 16 amino acids. J was trimmed by 6 bases and V by 4 bases; bases with no gene match: 10. Germline values: CDR1 SGHVS, CDR2 FQNEAQ. The time point here: baseline, week 1 (first vaccination visit). The treatment is: pre-vaccination baseline after standard-of-care therapy. New IDH1-mutant, ATRX-lost WHO grade 3 or 4 astrocytomas occurred in donors. Sample: PBMCs, taken from a glioma patient treated with radiotherapy, temozolomide or both. The V and J genes are TRBV7-8 and TRBJ2-2; 8 bases match TRBD1. The TCR comes from a man aged 25-45 years with glioma. The CDR3 reads CASSSLRTGISGELFF. CDR3 DNA sequence: TGTGCCAGCAGCTCACTTAGGACAGGGATCTCCGGGGAGCTGTTTTTT.